A single sample is the source of the 26 T cell receptor beta chains below, sequenced in a study of blood T cell repertoires in COVID-19 (dated by TCRdb to the early 2020s). The library was made by the immunoSEQ multiplex PCR assay. In TCRdb, the immuneACCESS table is reduced to in-frame sequences with V and J assigned. These tables do not hold every clone; where another copy was compared, an unresolved V gene accounts for under half, and the others remain unexplained. Recorded for this sample are fewer than 400,000 clones; roughly nine tenths of them occurred a single time. The leading ten clones occupy under 3% of the sample. Specimen: peripheral blood. The source of these receptors is a woman aged 30 to 39 with COVID-19, enrolled during active disease.

V usage is TRBV30 and J usage is TRBJ2-7, with D uncertain. Germline CDR1 GTSNPN, CDR2 SVGIG (reference sequence). Between the trimmed V and J ends, which lost 1 base and 0 bases, there was a span of 7 bases. The CDR3 consists of 13 residues. The DNA of the CDR3 is TGTGCCTGGAGTGCGGTGTTCTCCTACGAGCAGTACTTC. Translation: CAWSAVFSYEQYF. The full variable domain, in which reference TRBV30 and TRBJ2-7 provide the parts outside the CDR3, is SQTIHQWPATLVQPVGSPLSLECTVEGTSNPNLYWYRQAAGRGLQLLFYSVGIGQISSEVPQNLSASRPQDRQFILSSKKLLLSDSGFYLCAWSAVFSYEQYFGPGTRLTVT.

This rearrangement joins TRBV11-2 to TRBJ2-1; 10 bases fit TRBD2. CDR3 length equals 15 residues. CDR1 SGHAT and CDR2 FQNNGV come from the germline V gene. V dropped 4 bases and J dropped 5; count of bases not matched to a gene: 5. CDR3 bases: TGTGCCAGCAGCTCCTGGACTAGCGGAGACAATGAGCAGTTCTTC. As protein: CASSSWTSGDNEQFF. Looking up the rest from reference TRBV11-2 and TRBJ2-1 gives the full variable domain: EAGVAQSPRYKIIEKRQSVAFWCNPISGHATLYWYQQILGQGPKLLIQFQNNGVVDDSQLPKDRFSAERLKGVDSTLKIQPAKLEDSAVYLCASSSWTSGDNEQFFGPGTRLTVL.

V gene TRBV28 combines with J gene TRBJ2-2; D gene ambiguous. This CDR3 has 13 residues. Germline CDR1 is MDHEN and CDR2 is SYDVKM. V was pared by 1 base and J by 8 bases, with 8 bases between. In DNA, the CDR3 is TGTGCCAGCAGTTTATTACACCCTGGGGAGCTGTTTTTT. Translating it yields CASSLLHPGELFF.

The chain employs TRBV11-2 and TRBJ2-5; a weak D match, TRBD1 (5 bases). The CDR3 has 14 residues. CDR1 is SGHAT, CDR2 FQNNGV, per germline. V gave up 4 bases and J gave up 4 bases, with 13 bases separating them. CDR3 residues: CASSSPGRVETQYF. Written as DNA, the CDR3 is TGTGCCAGCAGCTCCCCGGGCAGGGTAGAGACCCAGTACTTC. The complete variable domain, with remaining parts taken from reference TRBV11-2 and TRBJ2-5, reads EAGVAQSPRYKIIEKRQSVAFWCNPISGHATLYWYQQILGQGPKLLIQFQNNGVVDDSQLPKDRFSAERLKGVDSTLKIQPAKLEDSAVYLCASSSPGRVETQYFGPGTRLLVL.

The rearrangement links TRBV7-2 to TRBJ2-7, with a possible D match to TRBD1 (6 bases). The CDR3 has 14 amino acids. The germline CDR1 and CDR2 sequences are SGHTA and FQGNSA. V gave up 6 bases and J gave up 2 bases, with 14 bases separating them. As DNA, the CDR3 is TGTGCCAGCAGTCACAATGGACAGCCCTACGAGCAGTACTTC. It encodes CASSHNGQPYEQYF. The variable domain in full, completed from reference TRBV7-2 and TRBJ2-7, reads GAGVSQSPSNKVTEKGKDVELRCDPISGHTALYWYRQSLGQGLEFLIYFQGNSAPDKSGLPSDRFSAERTGGSVSTLTIQRTQQEDSAVYLCASSHNGQPYEQYFGPGTRLTVT.

The J gene is TRBJ2-4, the V gene TRBV11-1; 10 nucleotides line up with TRBD1. This CDR3 has 16 amino acids. From germline, CDR1 is SGHAT and CDR2 FQDESV (reference sequence). The V gene end was trimmed by 4 bases and the J gene end by 8 bases; junction bases not matched to a gene: 11. The CDR3 nucleotides read TGTGCCAGCAGCTCCACCCTCGACAGGGGGCTGGACATTCAGTACTTC. It is translated as CASSSTLDRGLDIQYF.

This clone was detected only once. The rearrangement joins TRBV27 to TRBJ1-5; TRBD1 aligns across 8 bases. This CDR3 spans 15 amino acids. V lost 3 bases, J lost 0 bases, and 1 base stayed unmatched. Germline-derived CDR1 and CDR2 are MNHEY and SMNVEV (reference sequence). This CDR3 reads CASSFGTGSNQPQHF. The DNA for the CDR3 is TGTGCCAGCAGTTTCGGGACAGGTAGCAATCAGCCCCAGCATTTT.

The V and J genes are TRBV28 and TRBJ1-4; 7 positions agree with TRBD1. This CDR3 comprises 16 residues. V was clipped by 4 bases and J by 4 bases; unmatched bases: 9. Germline values: CDR1 MDHEN, CDR2 SYDVKM. CDR3 DNA sequence: TGTGCCAGCAGTTATCCCTGGGACAGCGGTAATGAAAAACTGTTTTTT. This gives the protein CASSYPWDSGNEKLFF. The full variable domain, completed using reference TRBV28 and TRBJ1-4, is DVKVTQSSRYLVKRTGEKVFLECVQDMDHENMFWYRQDPGLGLRLIYFSYDVKMKEKGDIPEGYSVSREKKERFSLILESASTNQTSMYLCASSYPWDSGNEKLFFGSGTQLSVL.

The V and J genes are TRBV3-1 (or the pseudogene TRBV3-2) and TRBJ1-5; no firm D call. CDR1 and CDR2 (germline): LGHDT, YNNKEL (reference sequence). Trimming cost V 0 bases and J 6 bases, with 15 bases left between them. There are 16 residues in the CDR3. As DNA, the CDR3 is TGTGCCAGCAGCCAAGATTTCCAAAATCGCGGTCAGCCCCAGCATTTT. Protein product: CASSQDFQNRGQPQHF.

V usage is TRBV6-1 and J usage is TRBJ1-2, with D perhaps TRBD1 (5 bases). V shed 1 base and J shed 6 bases, with 6 bases lying between them. The CDR3 extends over 12 amino acids. Germline V gene sequence: CDR1 MNHNS, CDR2 SASEGT. The CDR3 DNA reads TGTGCCAGCAGTGAAGACAGGAATGGCTACACCTTC. Encoded protein: CASSEDRNGYTF.

This chain uses TRBV6-6 with TRBJ1-6; 10 positions match TRBD1. The CDR3 loop spans 15 amino acids. The V gene's germline CDR1 is MNHNY and CDR2 SVGAGI (reference sequence). The junction had 4 bases not matched to a gene; V was cut back by 1 base and J by 10 bases. CDR3 sequence reads: CASSYYGDRGSPLHF. The DNA for the CDR3 is TGTGCCAGCAGTTACTATGGGGACAGGGGATCACCCCTCCACTTT.

The CDR3: CASRGGDTTIYF. DNA of the CDR3: TGTGCCAGCCGGGGGGGGGACACCACCATATATTTT. The chain combines TRBV6-5 with TRBJ1-3; perhaps TRBD1 as D (6 bases). The length of the CDR3 is 12 residues. With 8 bases removed from V and 9 bases from J, the gap between germline ends came to 14 bases. In germline, CDR1 is MNHEY, CDR2 SVGAGI.

The V gene is TRBV5-1, the J gene TRBJ1-1; 7 positions agree with TRBD1. From germline, CDR1 is SGHRS and CDR2 YFSETQ. The CDR3 totals 14 residues. The V and J ends lost 0 bases and 10 bases, in that order; junction bases with no gene match: 9. The CDR3 DNA is TGCGCCAGCAGCTTGGACGGACAGGATATTGCAGCTTTCTTT. As protein: CASSLDGQDIAAFF.

The CDR3 sequence: CASNPGTSSYEQYF. The CDR3 DNA reads TGTGCCAGCAATCCCGGGACTAGCTCCTACGAGCAGTACTTC. V and J are TRBV6-5 and TRBJ2-7, with 8 positions matching TRBD2. V lost 7 bases, J lost 0 bases, and 5 bases stayed unmatched. The CDR3 has 14 residues. Per germline, CDR1 MNHEY and CDR2 SVGAGI.

CDR3 amino acids: CASSRSFTGDYGYTF. The CDR3, as DNA: TGTGCCAGCAGCCGATCATTTACAGGGGATTATGGCTACACCTTC. The chain employs TRBV3-1 (or the pseudogene TRBV3-2) and TRBJ1-2; 7 bases agree with TRBD1. CDR1 LGHDT and CDR2 YNNKEL come from the germline V gene (reference sequence). The CDR3 is 15 residues long. V was clipped by 4 bases and J by 5 bases; unmatched bases: 10.

This chain connects TRBV7-8 to TRBJ1-5, with D possibly being TRBD1 (6 bases). V was cut by 5 bases and J by 7 bases, with 15 bases left in between. The CDR3 consists of 14 residues. Germline loops: CDR1 SGHVS, CDR2 FQNEAQ. The CDR3 coding sequence is TGTGCCAGCAGCCCGCAACAGGGTAACCAGCCCCAGCATTTT. Protein sequence: CASSPQQGNQPQHF.

Remarks on this clone: One junction end does not reproduce the germline sequence, and a read error may be involved. The CDR3 nucleotides read TGTGCCAGCCGGCGGGACAGGGGGAGTCCCATTGATTTT. Translation: CASRRDRGSPIDF. The chain couples TRBV6-5 to TRBJ1-5; 11 nucleotides agree with TRBD1. The CDR3 is 13 amino acids. Per the germline V gene, CDR1 is MNHEY and CDR2 is SVGAGI.

The chain recombines TRBV27 with TRBJ1-4; D not certain. V lost 5 bases and J 8 bases, leaving 18 bases between the germline ends. Germline V gene sequence: CDR1 MNHEY, CDR2 SMNVEV (reference sequence). This CDR3 is 15 amino acids long. CDR3 residues: CASSTPNGYNEKLFF. The CDR3 DNA sequence: TGTGCCAGCAGTACCCCGAACGGTTATAACGAAAAACTGTTTTTT.

The V and J genes are TRBV29-1 and TRBJ1-2; tentatively, D is TRBD1 (5 bases). Trimming removed 6 bases at V and 8 bases at J, with 13 bases between. Germline V gene data show CDR1 as SQVTM and CDR2 as ANQGSEA. CDR3 length equals 11 residues. CDR3 bases: TGCAGCGTCTATAGCGGGGGAGGCTACACCTTC. Protein: CSVYSGGGYTF.

This chain uses TRBV2 with TRBJ1-1; TRBD1 matches 8 bases. The germline V gene has CDR1 SNHLY and CDR2 FYNNEI. J lost 1 base, V lost 5 bases, and 6 bases had no gene match. The length of the CDR3 is 15 residues. The CDR3 here is CASSPRQGTNTEAFF. The CDR3 nucleotides are TGTGCCAGCAGTCCCAGACAGGGGACGAACACTGAAGCTTTCTTT.

This clone was seen a handful of times. The V and J genes are TRBV18 and TRBJ1-1; D possibly corresponds to TRBD1 (6 bases). Germline lookup yields CDR1 KGHSH and CDR2 LQKENI. The CDR3 is made up of 15 amino acids. The ends were cut back, 6 bases at V and 3 bases at J, with 17 bases in the middle. The CDR3 region is CASSLLEGGDTEAFF. CDR3 sequence (DNA): TGTGCCAGCTCCCTCCTCGAAGGGGGGGACACTGAAGCTTTCTTT.

V usage is TRBV5-1 and J usage is TRBJ2-7; 11 bases match TRBD2. Germline CDR1 SGHRS, CDR2 YFSETQ. The CDR3 is 16 amino acids. The trim removed 4 bases at V and 7 bases at J, leaving 13 bases unmatched. CDR3 bases: TGCGCCAGCAGCGATGTTTTAGCGGGAGGGCCGGGGGAGCAGTACTTC. It specifies CASSDVLAGGPGEQYF.

The table lists this clone with a few counts. The chain combines TRBV7-2 with TRBJ2-5, with TRBD2 identical over 12 bases. The CDR3 has 17 amino acids. Germline CDR1 reads SGHTA; CDR2 reads FQGNSA. Trimming at V came to 1 base and at J to 2 bases, leaving 5 bases not matched to a gene. The CDR3 here is CASSLVALAGGQETQYF. The CDR3 DNA is TGTGCCAGCAGCTTAGTAGCCCTAGCGGGAGGGCAAGAGACCCAGTACTTC. Supplemented by reference TRBV7-2 and TRBJ2-5, the full variable domain reads GAGVSQSPSNKVTEKGKDVELRCDPISGHTALYWYRQSLGQGLEFLIYFQGNSAPDKSGLPSDRFSAERTGGSVSTLTIQRTQQEDSAVYLCASSLVALAGGQETQYFGPGTRLLVL.

This rearrangement joins TRBV4-1 to TRBJ2-5; a weak D match, TRBD2 (6 bases). This CDR3 comprises 17 residues. In germline, CDR1 is MGHRA, CDR2 YSYEKL. Trimming removed 0 bases at V and 5 bases at J, with 19 bases between. CDR3 DNA sequence: TGCGCCAGCAGCCAAGATTATCGGGCAGGGAGGCAGGAGACCCAGTACTTC. This sequence encodes CASSQDYRAGRQETQYF.

The rearrangement uses TRBV28 and TRBJ2-1; 9 bases match TRBD2. The germline V gene encodes CDR1 MDHEN and CDR2 SYDVKM. V was clipped by 7 bases and J by 6 bases; unmatched bases: 10. The CDR3 sequence is 15 residues long. CDR3 nucleotides: TGTGCCAGCATAGGGGCGGGAGGGCCCGGCAATGAGCAGTTCTTC. This translates into CASIGAGGPGNEQFF.

The chain has TRBV7-9 and TRBJ2-3; 12 bases are shared with TRBD1. Trimming removed 4 bases from V and 5 bases from J; junction bases left unmatched: 10. CDR3 length: 17 amino acids. Germline-derived CDR1 and CDR2 are SEHNR and FQNEAQ (reference sequence). The CDR3 bases are TGTGCCAGCAGCTCCCACCGGGACAGGGGGCGCGGAGATACGCAGTATTTT. Its protein is CASSSHRDRGRGDTQYF.